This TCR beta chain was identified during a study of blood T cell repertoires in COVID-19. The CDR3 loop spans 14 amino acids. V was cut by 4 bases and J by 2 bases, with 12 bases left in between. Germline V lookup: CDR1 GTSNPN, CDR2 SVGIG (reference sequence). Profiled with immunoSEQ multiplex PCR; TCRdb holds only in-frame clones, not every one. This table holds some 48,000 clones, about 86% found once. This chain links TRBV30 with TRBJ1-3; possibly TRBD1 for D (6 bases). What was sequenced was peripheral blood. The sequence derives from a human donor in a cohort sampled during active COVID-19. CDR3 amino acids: CAWITGTTGNTIYF. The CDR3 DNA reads TGTGCCTGGATCACAGGGACGACTGGAAACACCATATATTTT.